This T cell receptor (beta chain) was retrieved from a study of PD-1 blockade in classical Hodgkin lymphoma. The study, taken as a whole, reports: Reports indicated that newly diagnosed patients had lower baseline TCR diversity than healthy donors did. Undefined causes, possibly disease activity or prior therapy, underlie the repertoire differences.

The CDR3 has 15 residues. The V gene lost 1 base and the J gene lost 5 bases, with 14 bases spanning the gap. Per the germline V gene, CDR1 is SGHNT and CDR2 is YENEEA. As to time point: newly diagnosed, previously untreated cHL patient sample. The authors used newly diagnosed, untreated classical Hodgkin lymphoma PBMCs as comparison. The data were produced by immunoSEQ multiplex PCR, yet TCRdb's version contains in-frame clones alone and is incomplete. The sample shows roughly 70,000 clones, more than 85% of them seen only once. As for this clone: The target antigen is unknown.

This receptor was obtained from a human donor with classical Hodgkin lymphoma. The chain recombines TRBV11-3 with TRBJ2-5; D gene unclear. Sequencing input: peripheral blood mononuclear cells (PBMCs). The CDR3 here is CASSLGGRSEETQYF. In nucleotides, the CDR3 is TGTGCCAGCAGCTTAGGCGGCCGGTCGGAGGAGACCCAGTACTTC. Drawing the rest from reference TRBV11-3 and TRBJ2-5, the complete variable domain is EAGVVQSPRYKIIEKKQPVAFWCNPISGHNTLYWYLQNLGQGPELLIRYENEEAVDDSQLPKDRFSAERLKGVDSTLKIQPAELGDSAVYLCASSLGGRSEETQYFGPGTRLLVL.